A selection of T cell receptor beta chains follows, all from one sample in a study of a mutant IDH1 vaccine in newly diagnosed glioma. TCRdb's table, derived via immunoSEQ multiplex PCR, lists solely in-frame clones and lacks some. The sample has about 67,000 clones, 65% to 85% seen once; the top ten hold 4.6%. The sample was peripheral blood mononuclear cells (PBMCs), taken from a glioma patient treated with radiotherapy, temozolomide or both. Every receptor here comes from a woman between 18 and 29 years old with glioma. Some clones in this sample may be carry-over from other donors' samples. Both conserved end residues are part of each CDR3. The D gene is left open where the match is weak. Where a row states a size, it is once, few, many or the class of an expanded clone; other rows omit it.

DNA: TGTGCCAGCAGTTCCGGACAGGGGTTCGATACGCAGTATTTT
CDR3: CASSSGQGFDTQYF
D: TRBD1
length: 14
V: TRBV27
size: -
J: TRBJ2-3

DNA: TGTGCCAGCAGCCCCCGGGACAGGGGGTCAGATACGCAGTATTTT
CDR3: CASSPRDRGSDTQYF
D: TRBD1
length: 15
V: TRBV7-2
size: -
J: TRBJ2-3

DNA: TGCGCCAGCAGTAGATCTGGATTGGCGGAAGCTTTCTTT
CDR3: CASSRSGLAEAFF
D: -
length: 13
V: TRBV10-1
size: -
J: TRBJ1-1

DNA: TGTGCCAGCAGCGGTACCGGGACGGGGAATGAAAAACTGTTTTTT
CDR3: CASSGTGTGNEKLFF
D: -
length: 15
V: TRBV5-6
size: -
J: TRBJ1-4

DNA: TGCGCCAGCAGCGAGAACGCAGACAGGGGAAACTATGGCTACACCTTC
CDR3: CASSENADRGNYGYTF
D: TRBD1
length: 16
V: TRBV5-1
size: -
J: TRBJ1-2

DNA: TGCGCCAGCAGCTTGGCCGGGGGGACAGATGGCTACACCTTC
CDR3: CASSLAGGTDGYTF
D: TRBD1
length: 14
V: TRBV5-1
size: -
J: TRBJ1-2

DNA: TGTGCCAGTAGCAGGACAGGGATGAACACTGAAGCTTTCTTT
CDR3: CASSRTGMNTEAFF
D: TRBD1
length: 14
V: TRBV19
size: -
J: TRBJ1-1

DNA: TGTGCCACCAGCGTAGGTACGAACACTGAAGCTTTCTTT
CDR3: CATSVGTNTEAFF
D: -
length: 13
V: TRBV15
size: -
J: TRBJ1-1

DNA: TGTGCCAGCAGCCCCGAGGGACTAGCGGGACATGAGCAGTTCTTC
CDR3: CASSPEGLAGHEQFF
D: TRBD2
length: 15
V: TRBV7-9
size: -
J: TRBJ2-1

DNA: TGTGCCAGTAAGCGCGGGACAGGGGGAAACGAGCAGTACTTC
CDR3: CASKRGTGGNEQYF
D: TRBD1
length: 14
V: TRBV19
size: -
J: TRBJ2-7

DNA: TGTGCCAGCAGTGAATTGATCAGAGGAGTGGAGGCTTTCTTT
CDR3: CASSELIRGVEAFF
D: -
length: 14
V: TRBV6-1
size: -
J: TRBJ1-1

DNA: TGTGCCAGCAGCAAGGGGGTCCAAGAGACCCAGTACTTC
CDR3: CASSKGVQETQYF
D: -
length: 13
V: TRBV7-3
size: few
J: TRBJ2-5

DNA: TGTGCCACCAGCAGAGAATCGGGCAGTGAAGCTTTCTTT
CDR3: CATSRESGSEAFF
D: -
length: 13
V: TRBV15
size: once
J: TRBJ1-1